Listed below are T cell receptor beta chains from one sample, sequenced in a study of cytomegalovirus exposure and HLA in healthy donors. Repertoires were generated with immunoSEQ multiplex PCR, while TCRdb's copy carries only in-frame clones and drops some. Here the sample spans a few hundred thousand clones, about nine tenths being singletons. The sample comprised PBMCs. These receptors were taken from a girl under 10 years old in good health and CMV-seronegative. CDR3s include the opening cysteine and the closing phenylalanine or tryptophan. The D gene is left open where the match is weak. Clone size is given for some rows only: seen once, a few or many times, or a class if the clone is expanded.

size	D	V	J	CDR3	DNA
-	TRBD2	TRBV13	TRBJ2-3	CASSFRTSAADTQYF	TGTGCCAGCAGCTTCCGGACTAGCGCGGCAGATACGCAGTATTTT
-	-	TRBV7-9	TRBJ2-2	CASSQLQTNTGELFF	TGTGCCAGCAGTCAATTACAGACGAACACCGGGGAGCTGTTTTTT
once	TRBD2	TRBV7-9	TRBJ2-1	CASTTSGSKGEQFF	TGTGCCAGCACCACTAGCGGGAGTAAGGGAGAGCAGTTCTTC
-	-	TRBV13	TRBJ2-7	CASSPGGYEQYF	TGTGCCAGCAGCCCCGGGGGCTACGAGCAGTACTTC
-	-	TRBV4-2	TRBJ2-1	CASSQVSEQFF	TGTGCCAGCAGCCAAGTCAGTGAGCAGTTCTTC
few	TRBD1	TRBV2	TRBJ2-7	CASSEGAGGLKQYF	TGTGCCAGCAGTGAAGGAGCAGGGGGCCTAAAGCAGTACTTC
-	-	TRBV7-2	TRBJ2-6	CASSLVGGRESSGANVLTF	TGTGCCAGCAGCTTAGTAGGCGGCAGGGAAAGCTCTGGGGCCAACGTCCTGACTTTC
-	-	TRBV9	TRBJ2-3	CASRRGGTQYF	TGTGCCAGCCGCCGAGGTGGTACGCAGTATTTT
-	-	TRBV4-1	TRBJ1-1	CASSQEGFRGAFF	TGCGCCAGCAGCCAAGAGGGGTTCCGGGGAGCTTTCTTT
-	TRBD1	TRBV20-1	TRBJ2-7	CSATDRTEQYF	TGCAGTGCTACGGACAGGACCGAGCAGTACTTC
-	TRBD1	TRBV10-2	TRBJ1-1	CASSESARGRSGITEAFF	TGCGCCAGCAGTGAGTCTGCCAGGGGGCGATCTGGGATTACTGAAGCTTTCTTT
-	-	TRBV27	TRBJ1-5	CASSASSGGQPQHF	TGTGCCAGCAGTGCATCCTCGGGTGGTCAGCCCCAGCATTTT
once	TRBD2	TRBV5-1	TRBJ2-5	CASSLAATSVGETQYF	TGCGCCAGCAGCTTGGCTGCGACTAGCGTAGGAGAGACCCAGTACTTC
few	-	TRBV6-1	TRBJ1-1	CASSVAGSAEAFF	TGTGCCAGCAGTGTCGCGGGGAGCGCTGAAGCTTTCTTT
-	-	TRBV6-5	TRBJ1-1	CASTGENTEAFF	TGTGCCAGCACAGGGGAGAACACTGAAGCTTTCTTT
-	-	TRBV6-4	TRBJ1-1	CASSDWLNTEAFF	TGTGCCAGCAGTGACTGGCTGAACACTGAAGCTTTCTTT
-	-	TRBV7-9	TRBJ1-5	CASSQGSDQPQHF	TGTGCCAGCAGCCAGGGGAGCGATCAGCCCCAGCATTTT
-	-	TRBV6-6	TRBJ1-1	CASSHSRGMNTEAFF	TGTGCCAGCAGTCATAGCAGGGGCATGAACACTGAAGCTTTCTTT
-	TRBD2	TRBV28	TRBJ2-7	CATRRVAGTTSGEQYF	TGTGCCACTCGTAGGGTAGCGGGGACTACCAGCGGGGAGCAGTACTTC
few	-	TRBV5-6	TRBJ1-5	CASSPGVAQPQHF	TGTGCCAGCAGCCCGGGGGTAGCTCAGCCCCAGCATTTT
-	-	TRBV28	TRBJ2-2	CASSTRTLNTGELFF	TGTGCCAGCAGTACACGGACATTGAACACCGGGGAGCTGTTTTTT
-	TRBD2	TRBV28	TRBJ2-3	CASSFVWGEAWERGDTDTQYF	TGTGCCAGCAGTTTTGTATGGGGGGAAGCGTGGGAGCGGGGAGACACAGATACGCAGTATTTT
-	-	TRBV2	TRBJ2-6	CASRSAARDTDYSGANVLTF	TGTGCCAGCAGGTCGGCTGCCCGGGACACCGATTACTCTGGGGCCAACGTCCTGACTTTC
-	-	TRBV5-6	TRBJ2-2	CASSFGGPNTGELFF	TGTGCCAGCAGCTTCGGGGGGCCGAACACCGGGGAGCTGTTTTTT
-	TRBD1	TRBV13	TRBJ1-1	CASSRSRTGFFTEAFF	TGTGCCAGCAGCCGCTCTAGGACAGGGTTTTTCACTGAAGCTTTCTTT
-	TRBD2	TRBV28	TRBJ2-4	CASSSRGAAGGRYIQYF	TGTGCCAGCAGTTCCCGCGGAGCGGCGGGGGGGCGATACATTCAGTACTTC
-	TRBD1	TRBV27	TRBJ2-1	CASSDRDRPYNEQFF	TGTGCCAGCAGTGACCGGGACAGGCCCTACAATGAGCAGTTCTTC
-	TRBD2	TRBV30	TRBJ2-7	CAWRPSGGLYEQYF	TGTGCCTGGAGGCCTAGCGGGGGCCTCTACGAGCAGTACTTC
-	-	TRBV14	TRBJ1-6	CASSQDSSGYNSPLHF	TGTGCCAGCAGCCAAGATTCGTCCGGCTATAATTCACCCCTCCACTTT
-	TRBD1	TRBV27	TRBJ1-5	CASKRFGTGFYQPQHF	TGTGCCAGCAAACGATTCGGGACAGGCTTTTATCAGCCCCAGCATTTT
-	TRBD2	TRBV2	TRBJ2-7	CASSGINSGGGEQYF	TGTGCCAGCAGTGGGATCAATAGCGGGGGTGGCGAGCAGTACTTC